What follows are 22 T cell receptor beta chains derived from one specimen sequenced in a study of shared clonotypes between healthy human individuals (dated by TCRdb to about 2020). Libraries came from the immunoSEQ multiplex PCR assay. Held by TCRdb, this immuneACCESS table contains in-frame sequences only and omits some clones. Under half of the omission traces to an unresolved V gene where checked; the cause of the rest is unknown. This sample lists 2 million to 2.5 million clones; approximately 94% were detected once. The leading ten clones occupy roughly 0.13% of the sample. The sequenced sample consisted of naive CD4+ T cells sorted from blood. The cell subset or site label of this sample denotes: CD45RA+ positively selected. These TCRs come from a man aged 18 to 35 in good health.

This clone appeared a single time. Other DNA sequences in this specimen translate into the identical CDR3. The rearrangement joins TRBV5-1 to TRBJ1-6; unclear D gene. Germline-derived CDR1 and CDR2 are SGHRS and YFSETQ. V was pared by 2 bases and J by 5 bases, with 8 bases between. The CDR3 has 14 residues. Written as DNA, the CDR3 is TGCGCCAGCAGCTTCGGACGGGATAATTCACCCCTCCACTTT. It codes for CASSFGRDNSPLHF.

Here the CDR3 reads CAWTHPDTQYF. The CDR3 region has the DNA TGTGCCTGGACGCATCCAGATACGCAGTATTTT. The chain employs TRBV30 and TRBJ2-3; D remains ambiguous. CDR1 and CDR2 (germline): GTSNPN, SVGIG (reference sequence). The germline V and J ends were trimmed by 4 bases and 4 bases, with 6 bases remaining between them. CDR3 length: 11 residues.

This chain links TRBV29-1 with TRBJ1-5; D is unresolved. The germline V gene has CDR1 SQVTM and CDR2 ANQGSEA. The CDR3 totals 13 residues. Trimming took off 3 bases at V and 4 bases at J, with 10 bases between the two ends. The CDR3 spells CSVDLGDNQPQHF. Written as DNA, the CDR3 is TGCAGCGTTGATTTGGGAGATAATCAGCCCCAGCATTTT.

CDR3 protein: CASSAGQEYTDTQYF. CDR3 bases: TGTGCCAGTAGTGCGGGACAGGAGTACACAGATACGCAGTATTTT. The chain links TRBV19 to TRBJ2-3; 8 bases line up with TRBD1. V shed 5 bases, J shed 2 bases, and the junction held 6 bases outside the gene matches. The CDR3 is 15 amino acids. The V gene's germline CDR1 is LNHDA and CDR2 SQIVND (reference sequence).

The chain is built from TRBV28 and TRBJ1-5, with TRBD1 as a possible D gene (5 bases). Germline CDR1 is MDHEN and CDR2 is SYDVKM. The CDR3 loop spans 16 amino acids. Between the trimmed V and J ends, which lost 1 base and 3 bases, there was a span of 13 bases. The chain's CDR3 is CASSLSSGPVNQPQHF. The CDR3 nucleotides are TGTGCCAGCAGTTTATCGTCGGGACCGGTCAATCAGCCCCAGCATTTT.

This CDR3 reads CASSESANTDTQYF. In DNA form, the CDR3 reads TGCGCCAGCAGTGAGTCGGCCAACACAGATACGCAGTATTTT. The chain links TRBV10-1 to TRBJ2-3; D is ambiguous. Germline CDR1 WNHNN, CDR2 SYGVQD (reference sequence). The ends were cut back, 0 bases at V and 2 bases at J, with 6 bases in the middle. CDR3 length equals 14 residues.

The chain couples TRBV5-1 to TRBJ2-5; no clear D. This CDR3 region has 12 residues. Germline CDR1 is SGHRS and CDR2 is YFSETQ. Trimming cost V 4 bases and J 2 bases, with 6 bases left between them. The CDR3 nucleotides are TGCGCCAGCAGCGTCTCTCAAGAGACCCAGTACTTC. This encodes CASSVSQETQYF.

The table lists this clone with a few counts. The chain's CDR3 is CASSSPPPTGRNTEAFF. The DNA of the CDR3 is TGTGCCAGCAGTTCCCCCCCACCGACAGGGAGGAACACTGAAGCTTTCTTT. The chain carries TRBV28 and TRBJ1-1, with 7 bases identical to TRBD1. Germline V gives CDR1 MDHEN, CDR2 SYDVKM. J was trimmed by 1 base and V by 4 bases; bases with no gene match: 12. CDR3 length: 17 residues.

The chain employs TRBV5-6 and TRBJ1-2, with D perhaps TRBD1 (6 bases). Germline V gives CDR1 SGHDT, CDR2 YYEEEE. This CDR3 contains 13 residues. V was pared by 9 bases and J by 10 bases, with 22 bases between. Written as DNA, the CDR3 is TGTGCCACGAGGGACACCGGAACTATGACCTACACCTTC. Translating gives CATRDTGTMTYTF.

J is TRBJ2-1 and V is TRBV30; 14 positions match TRBD2. The CDR3 sequence is 19 residues long. V lost 3 bases, J lost 0 bases, and 10 bases stayed unmatched. Germline CDR1 and CDR2: GTSNPN and SVGIG (reference sequence). The CDR3 spells CAWSEGLAGVEVSYNEQFF. CDR3 sequence (DNA): TGTGCCTGGAGCGAGGGACTAGCGGGGGTCGAGGTCTCCTACAATGAGCAGTTCTTC.

The chain links TRBV11-2 to TRBJ2-7; tentative D call: TRBD1 (5 bases). The germline V gene encodes CDR1 SGHAT and CDR2 FQNNGV. V lost 1 base to trimming and J lost 5 bases, with 12 bases between them. The CDR3 has 14 amino acids. The CDR3 DNA reads as TGTGCCAGCAGCTTAGGACAGTGGAACAACGAGCAGTACTTC. Protein sequence: CASSLGQWNNEQYF. Together with reference TRBV11-2 and TRBJ2-7, the CDR3 gives the full variable domain: EAGVAQSPRYKIIEKRQSVAFWCNPISGHATLYWYQQILGQGPKLLIQFQNNGVVDDSQLPKDRFSAERLKGVDSTLKIQPAKLEDSAVYLCASSLGQWNNEQYFGPGTRLTVT.

This chain uses TRBV5-6 with TRBJ1-5, with 7 bases fitting TRBD1. The trim removed 4 bases at V and 5 bases at J, leaving 9 bases unmatched. CDR3 length equals 15 residues. In germline, CDR1 is SGHDT, CDR2 YYEEEE. DNA of the CDR3: TGTGCCAGCAGCACCAGAGACAGGGCTGATCAGCCCCAGCATTTT. Its protein product is CASSTRDRADQPQHF.

The rearrangement uses TRBV6-1 and TRBJ1-1; D possibly corresponds to TRBD1 (6 bases). V was trimmed by 5 bases and J by 2 bases, leaving 12 bases between them. Germline V gene sequence: CDR1 MNHNS, CDR2 SASEGT. CDR3 length equals 14 residues. In DNA, the CDR3 is TGTGCCAGCAGTCTGATGGACAGAAACACTGAAGCTTTCTTT. This translates into CASSLMDRNTEAFF.

The J gene is TRBJ2-5, the V gene TRBV7-2, with 11 bases that match TRBD2. Germline lookup yields CDR1 SGHTA and CDR2 FQGNSA. V gave up 3 bases and J gave up 4 bases; unmatched junction bases: 4. The CDR3 runs to 15 residues. In nucleotides, the CDR3 is TGTGCCAGCAGCTTTGTAGGACTAGCGGGAGAGACCCAGTACTTC. It encodes CASSFVGLAGETQYF.

The V call is TRBV27, the J call TRBJ1-2; no clear D. Trimming left V 3 bases short and J 4 bases short, with 9 bases between. The CDR3 sequence is 13 residues long. The germline V gene encodes CDR1 MNHEY and CDR2 SMNVEV (reference sequence). CDR3 DNA: TGTGCCAGCAGTTTCGACGGACGCTATGGCTACACCTTC. As protein: CASSFDGRYGYTF.

DNA for the CDR3: TGTGCCAGCAGCTTAGAGGCAGGGCCCCAGCCCCAGCATTTT. It is translated as CASSLEAGPQPQHF. The chain combines TRBV7-9 with TRBJ1-5; tentatively, D is TRBD1 (5 bases). Between the trimmed V and J ends, which lost 1 base and 7 bases, there was a span of 11 bases. The CDR3 length is 14 residues. The V gene's germline CDR1 is SEHNR and CDR2 FQNEAQ (reference sequence).

A word on this clone: This same CDR3 is encoded by further DNA sequences in the sample. The genes are TRBV6-5 and TRBJ2-7; TRBD2 matches at 7 bases. J lost 0 bases, V lost 0 bases, and 5 bases had no gene match. Germline V lookup: CDR1 MNHEY, CDR2 SVGAGI. The CDR3 has 16 amino acids. The CDR3 nucleotides read TGTGCCAGCAGTTACTCGACAGCGGGGAGCTCCTACGAGCAGTACTTC. Amino acids: CASSYSTAGSSYEQYF.

The V call is TRBV19, the J call TRBJ1-1; perhaps TRBD1 as D (5 bases). From germline, CDR1 is LNHDA and CDR2 SQIVND (reference sequence). Trimming stripped 9 bases from V and 3 bases from J, with 8 bases between. The CDR3 runs to 11 residues. CDR3 bases: TGTGCCAGCGGGGGTTACACTGAAGCTTTCTTT. Translating it yields CASGGYTEAFF.

In regard to this clone: Within the sample, other DNA sequences also encode this same CDR3. The chain joins TRBV7-9 to TRBJ2-5, with TRBD2 matching 7 bases. V lost 1 base to trimming and J lost 3 bases; unmatched junction nucleotides: 2. The germline gives CDR1 SEHNR, CDR2 FQNEAQ (reference sequence). The CDR3 length is 14 residues. The CDR3 DNA follows: TGTGCCAGCAGCTTAGGTCTAGCGGAAGAGACCCAGTACTTC. Translated, it gives CASSLGLAEETQYF. Together with reference TRBV7-9 and TRBJ2-5, the CDR3 gives the full variable domain: DTGVSQNPRHKITKRGQNVTFRCDPISEHNRLYWYRQTLGQGPEFLTYFQNEAQLEKSRLLSDRFSAERPKGSFSTLEIQRTEQGDSAMYLCASSLGLAEETQYFGPGTRLLVL.

This rearrangement joins TRBV6-5 to TRBJ1-2, with TRBD1 identical over 7 bases. The CDR3 is 15 amino acids. Germline CDR1 is MNHEY and CDR2 is SVGAGI. The J segment lost 2 bases and the V segment lost 0 bases, leaving 3 bases of the junction unmatched. The CDR3 reads CASSYSRQGNYGYTF. In DNA, the CDR3 is TGTGCCAGCAGTTACTCGAGACAGGGAAACTATGGCTACACCTTC.

The rearrangement uses TRBV7-2 and TRBJ1-5; 8 bases fit TRBD1. CDR1 and CDR2 from the germline V gene are SGHTA and FQGNSA. Trimming cost V 5 bases and J 4 bases; bases outside gene matches: 7. CDR3 length equals 15 residues. Here the CDR3 DNA reads TGTGCCAGCAGCGGACAGACAGGGGTTAATCAGCCCCAGCATTTT. As protein: CASSGQTGVNQPQHF. Looking up the rest from reference TRBV7-2 and TRBJ1-5 gives the full variable domain: GAGVSQSPSNKVTEKGKDVELRCDPISGHTALYWYRQSLGQGLEFLIYFQGNSAPDKSGLPSDRFSAERTGGSVSTLTIQRTQQEDSAVYLCASSGQTGVNQPQHFGDGTRLSIL.

This chain connects TRBV5-6 to TRBJ2-6; D is unclear. Looked up from germline, CDR1 is SGHDT and CDR2 is YYEEEE. The CDR3 totals 14 residues. V dropped 4 bases and J dropped 0 bases, with 5 bases sitting between them. CDR3 protein: CASSQSSGANVLTF. For the CDR3, the DNA is TGTGCCAGCAGCCAGAGCTCTGGGGCCAACGTCCTGACTTTC.